This is a list of T cell receptor beta chains from one sample in a study of CXCR3-negative and CXCR3-positive naive CD8 T cells. Using the 5' RACE reads, TCRdb records one entry per CDR3 protein without DNA. The sample has some 53,000 distinct CDR3 sequences. The source material was naive CXCR3+ CD8+ T cells from blood. Source of these receptors: a human donor in good health. Some clones in this sample may be carry-over from other donors' samples. The CDR3 runs from the conserved cysteine through the conserved F or W. Fields, in order: J gene, V gene, CDR3 protein.

TRBJ2-2 | TRBV12-3/TRBV12-4 | CASSLRIGELFF
TRBJ1-1 | TRBV28 | CASTTPGKNTEAFF
TRBJ2-2 | TRBV29-1 | CSAELGQNTGELFF
TRBJ1-1 | TRBV19 | CASSSGFPEAFF
TRBJ2-7 | TRBV6-6 | CASSLNTGASDEQYF
TRBJ2-5 | TRBV29-1 | CSVVVAGEQETQYF
TRBJ2-1 | TRBV12-5 | CASGQLAGGFDEQFF
TRBJ2-7 | TRBV11-3 | CASSSLAGDRGSYEQYF
TRBJ1-1 | TRBV5-1 | CASSSRTGGTEAFF
TRBJ2-1 | TRBV12-3/TRBV12-4 | CASSLGDPGLAGPLRVKRQFF
TRBJ2-2 | TRBV7-2 | CASSTITGGYGELFF
TRBJ2-7 | TRBV10-3 | CAITTQGTYEQYF
TRBJ2-7 | TRBV7-8 | CASSSPEYYEQYF
TRBJ2-1 | TRBV12-3/TRBV12-4 | CASSFPSGGYNEQFF
TRBJ1-5 | TRBV11-2 | CASSLAPSSDSNQPQHF
TRBJ2-7 | TRBV29-1 | CSVEEGPVRYF
TRBJ2-2 | TRBV12-3/TRBV12-4 | CASSLALAGATGELFF
TRBJ2-7 | TRBV20-1 | CSARPETGGHYEQYF
TRBJ2-2 | TRBV4-2 | CASSQDHSETQNTGELFF
TRBJ1-2 | TRBV6-5 | CASSYSNVGEGYGYTF
TRBJ1-1 | TRBV19 | CASSIGQGEAFF
TRBJ2-3 | TRBV6-4 | CASSEEGQGTDTQYF
TRBJ2-5 | TRBV28 | CASHRGGGETQYF
TRBJ2-7 | TRBV19 | CASNAGPTYEQYF
TRBJ1-2 | TRBV29-1 | CSVVSSAYGYTF
TRBJ1-4 | TRBV20-1 | CSALLGEKLFF
TRBJ1-4 | TRBV6-5 | CASSYEGGPNEKLFF
TRBJ1-2 | TRBV27 | CASSLLGALNYGYTF
TRBJ2-7 | TRBV11-2 | CASSSTGSYEQYF
TRBJ1-1 | TRBV4-2 | CASSQETGLRTEAFF
TRBJ1-1 | TRBV2 | CASTLDSTNTEAFF
TRBJ2-2 | TRBV4-3 | CASSQDGVAGTNTGELFF
TRBJ2-3 | TRBV21-1 | CASSPHQTQGDTQYF
TRBJ2-1 | TRBV9 | CASTPGGGGYNEQFF
TRBJ2-1 | TRBV9 | CASSVEGTEIGEQFF
TRBJ2-3 | TRBV5-1 | CASSLGNRGGTDTQYF
TRBJ2-1 | TRBV6-6 | CASSYAAGTSSYNEQFF
TRBJ2-2 | TRBV7-8 | CVGGIAGELFF
TRBJ2-1 | TRBV4-1 | CASSQVLAGSSYNEQFF
TRBJ1-2 | TRBV4-2 | CASSDKEDRAYGYTF